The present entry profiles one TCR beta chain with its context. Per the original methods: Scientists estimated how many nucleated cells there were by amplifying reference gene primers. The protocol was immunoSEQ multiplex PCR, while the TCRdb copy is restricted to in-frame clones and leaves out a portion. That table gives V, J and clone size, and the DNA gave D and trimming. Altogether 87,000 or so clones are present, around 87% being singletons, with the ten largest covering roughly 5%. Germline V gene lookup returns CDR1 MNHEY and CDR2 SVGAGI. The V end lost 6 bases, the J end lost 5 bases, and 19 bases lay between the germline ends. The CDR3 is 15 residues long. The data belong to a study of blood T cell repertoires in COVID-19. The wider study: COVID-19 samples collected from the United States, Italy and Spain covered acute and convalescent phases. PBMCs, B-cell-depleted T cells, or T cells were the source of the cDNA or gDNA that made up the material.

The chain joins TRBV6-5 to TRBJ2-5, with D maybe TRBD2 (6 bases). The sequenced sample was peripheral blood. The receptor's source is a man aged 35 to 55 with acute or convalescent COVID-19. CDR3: CASSSGLLGRETQYF. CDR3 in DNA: TGTGCCAGCAGCAGTGGTTTGCTTGGGAGGGAGACCCAGTACTTC.